This T cell receptor beta chain was observed in a study of blood T cell repertoires in COVID-19. Study information: In each case, the material was cDNA or gDNA derived from T cells, B-cell-depleted T cells, or PBMCs.

Sequencing was performed with immunoSEQ multiplex PCR; in TCRdb, only in-frame clones are kept and a portion is missing. Among about 140,000 clones listed, approximately 86% were seen once. V lost 8 bases and J lost 4; bases outside the gene matches: 14. Per the germline V gene, CDR1 is SNHLY and CDR2 is FYNNEI. CDR3 length: 16 amino acids. The sequenced material came from peripheral blood. The clonotype originates from a human donor in a cohort sampled during active COVID-19. The genes are TRBV2 and TRBJ2-1, with 7 bases identical to TRBD2. CDR3 nucleotides: TGTGCCAGCCGACTTTCCCCGGGAGGACCTTACAATGAGCAGTTCTTC. Translation gives CASRLSPGGPYNEQFF.